These 5 T cell receptor beta chains were sequenced from one sample in a study of vaccination effects on CD4 cells after COVID-19. The antigens for these receptors are not known. Culturing for 10 to 11 days preceded CD4+ T cell isolation. Either the BNT162b2 or mRNA-1273 vaccine was given to participants in two doses. TCRdb keeps only in-frame clones here, not all; method: immunoSEQ multiplex PCR. The sample records approximately 74,000 clones, around 67% being singletons. Specimen: CD4+ T cells from PBMCs cultured without peptide, collected after COVID-19 vaccination. The receptors come from a human donor who received a COVID-19 vaccine.

The genes are TRBV7-9 and TRBJ1-1; the match to TRBD1 covers 7 bases. CDR1 and CDR2 from the germline V gene are SEHNR and FQNEAQ (reference sequence). This CDR3 has 13 residues. V dropped 4 bases and J dropped 6; count of bases not matched to a gene: 5. CDR3 coding DNA: TGTGCCAGCAGCTCCAGTCAGGGGGCTGAAGCTTTCTTT. Translating gives CASSSSQGAEAFF.

This chain links TRBV20-1 with TRBJ1-6; possibly TRBD1 for D (5 bases). V was shortened by 3 bases and J by 9 bases, with 12 bases between the two germline ends. CDR1 DFQATT and CDR2 SNEGSKA come from the germline V gene (reference sequence). The CDR3 spans 13 residues. The CDR3 here is CSASEFQGSPLHF. The CDR3, as DNA: TGCAGTGCTAGTGAGTTTCAGGGTTCACCCCTCCACTTT.

This clone was seen only a few times. The chain has TRBV7-8 and TRBJ1-3, with no clear D. CDR1 and CDR2 from the germline V gene are SGHVS and FQNEAQ. Between the trimmed V and J ends, which lost 4 bases and 3 bases, there was a span of 7 bases. The CDR3 runs to 13 residues. The CDR3 loop reads CASSSRGGNTIYF. CDR3 DNA sequence: TGTGCCAGCAGCTCGAGAGGTGGAAACACCATATATTTT. Filled out from reference TRBV7-8 and TRBJ1-3, the complete variable domain reads GAGVSQSPRYKVAKRGQDVALRCDPISGHVSLFWYQQALGQGPEFLTYFQNEAQLDKSGLPSDRFFAERPEGSVSTLKIQRTQQEDSAVYLCASSSRGGNTIYFGEGSWLTVV.

V usage is TRBV18 and J usage is TRBJ1-1; 8 bases agree with TRBD1. This CDR3 has 16 residues. Germline lookup yields CDR1 KGHSH and CDR2 LQKENI. The junction had 8 bases not matched to a gene; V was cut back by 5 bases and J by 0 bases. The CDR3 is CASSSKTGAMNTEAFF. The CDR3 nucleotides read TGTGCCAGCTCATCTAAGACAGGGGCAATGAACACTGAAGCTTTCTTT.

This clone was seen a few times. V usage is TRBV20-1 and J usage is TRBJ2-1, with TRBD2 identical over 8 bases. CDR3 length equals 14 residues. The V segment lost 3 bases and the J segment 5 bases; nucleotides outside the gene matches: 6. Germline CDR1 is DFQATT and CDR2 is SNEGSKA (reference sequence). DNA of the CDR3: TGCAGTGCTAGTCGACCCGGGGGGGACAATGAGCAGTTCTTC. This codes for CSASRPGGDNEQFF.